These T cell receptor beta chains were read from a single sample in a study of T cell changes during pregnancy in multiple sclerosis. TCRdb keeps only in-frame clones here, not all; method: immunoSEQ multiplex PCR. The repertoire holds approximately 85,000 clones, roughly nine tenths seen once, with 2.5% in the top ten. The sequences come from peripheral blood, collected in the first trimester of pregnancy. The receptor source for this set is a female donor with multiple sclerosis, enrolled in a pregnancy study. Both conserved end residues are trimmed from each CDR3.

V gene	J gene	CDR3 protein
TRBV5-4	TRBJ2-3	ASSIGLDTDTQY
TRBV19	TRBJ1-3	ASQIPGAGNTIY
TRBV19	TRBJ2-3	ASSGTSTDTQY
TRBV30	TRBJ2-7	AWSTSGIDEQY
TRBV2	TRBJ2-2	ASDRGVPGELF
TRBV18	TRBJ1-5	ASSPLGTHSPYSNQPQH
TRBV2	TRBJ2-5	ASSVIAGAQETQY
TRBV11-3	TRBJ1-3	ASTTYSGGPGNTIY
TRBV19	TRBJ2-2	ASTFEGLARGNTGELF
TRBV11-1	TRBJ2-3	ASATFGRGTDTQY
TRBV5-6	TRBJ1-5	ASSLIGYQPQH
TRBV9	TRBJ2-3	ASSVEVETWGPRADTQY
TRBV18	TRBJ2-5	ASSQSQETQY
TRBV11-2	TRBJ2-7	ASSWMTDSYEQY
TRBV5-1	TRBJ1-1	ASRLLQGEATEAF
TRBV7-3	TRBJ2-1	ASSLWTSAYNEQF
TRBV7-9	TRBJ1-2	ASSSQTLIDGYT
TRBV6-1	TRBJ2-5	ASSASGTAEGRETQY